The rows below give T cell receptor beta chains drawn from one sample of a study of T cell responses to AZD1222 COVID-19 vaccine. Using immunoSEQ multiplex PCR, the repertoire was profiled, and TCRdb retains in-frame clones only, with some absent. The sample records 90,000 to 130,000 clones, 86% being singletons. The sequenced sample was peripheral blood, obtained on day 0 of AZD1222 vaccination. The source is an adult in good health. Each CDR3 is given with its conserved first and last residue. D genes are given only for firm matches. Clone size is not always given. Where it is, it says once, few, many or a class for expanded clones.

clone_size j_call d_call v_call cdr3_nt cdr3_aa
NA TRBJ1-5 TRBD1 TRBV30 TGTGCCTGGAGTACAGGGGGCGATCAGCCCCAGCATTTT CAWSTGGDQPQHF
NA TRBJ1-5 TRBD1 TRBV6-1 TGTGCCAGCAGTGGTATGGGACAGGTGAGCAATCAGCCCCAGCATTTT CASSGMGQVSNQPQHF
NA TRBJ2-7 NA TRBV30 TGTGCCTGGAGTGTGAGCCCATCCCCCCAGAGGGGCGAGCAGTACTTC CAWSVSPSPQRGEQYF
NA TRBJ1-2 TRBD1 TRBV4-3 TGCGCCAGCAGCCAAGAAGGACAGGGGGCGGGTGGCTACACCTTC CASSQEGQGAGGYTF
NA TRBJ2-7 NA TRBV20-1 TGCAGTGCTAGAGGACTCTACGAGCAGTACTTC CSARGLYEQYF
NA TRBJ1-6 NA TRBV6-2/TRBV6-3 TGTGCCAGCAGTTGGGGCAGGGTAAATTCACCCCTCCACTTT CASSWGRVNSPLHF
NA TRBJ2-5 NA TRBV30 TGTGCCTGGAGTGTGGGCTCTCAAGAGACCCAGTACTTC CAWSVGSQETQYF
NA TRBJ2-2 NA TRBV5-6 TGTGCCAGCAGCTTGTATGGGGGGCCTACCGGGGAGCTGTTTTTT CASSLYGGPTGELFF
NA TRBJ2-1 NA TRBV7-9 TGTGCCAGCAGCTCTTTCGACCGCAATGAGCAGTTCTTC CASSSFDRNEQFF
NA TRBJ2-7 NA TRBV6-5 TGTGCCAGCACTGCTGGATCGGTCTACGAGCAGTACTTC CASTAGSVYEQYF
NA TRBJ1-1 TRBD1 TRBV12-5 TGTGCTAGCGGGACAGGGGGGATCACTGAAGCTTTCTTT CASGTGGITEAFF
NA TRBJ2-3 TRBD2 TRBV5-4 TGTGCCAGCAGCCCTCCGGGACTAGCGGGGGGGAGCTCGACAGATACGCAGTATTTT CASSPPGLAGGSSTDTQYF
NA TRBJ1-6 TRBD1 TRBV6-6 TGTGCCAGCAGTCGACAGGGAAGCTCCTATAATTCACCCCTCCACTTT CASSRQGSSYNSPLHF
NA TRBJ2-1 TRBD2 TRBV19 TGTGCCAGTAGTCTACCGGGACTAACGAATGAGCAGTTCTTC CASSLPGLTNEQFF
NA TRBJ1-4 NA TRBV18 TGTGCCAGCTCACCAGGATGGGGGGCTGAGGAAAAACTGTTTTTT CASSPGWGAEEKLFF
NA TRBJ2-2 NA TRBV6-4 TGTGCCAGCAGTGCCAGGGCACCCGGGGAGCTGTTTTTT CASSARAPGELFF
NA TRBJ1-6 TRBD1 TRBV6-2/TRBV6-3 TGTGCCAGCAGCCCACGTCGACAGGGACCGAGTTCCTATAATTCACCCCTCCACTTT CASSPRRQGPSSYNSPLHF
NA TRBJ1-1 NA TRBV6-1 TGTGCCAGCAGTGACAGAGCGCTGAACACTGAAGCTTTCTTT CASSDRALNTEAFF
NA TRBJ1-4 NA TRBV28 TGTGCCAGCACACAGAGTCTTGCAACTAATGAAAAACTGTTTTTT CASTQSLATNEKLFF
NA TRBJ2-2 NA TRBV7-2 TGTGCCAGCAGCTTAGGACAAAGTGTATTGATGGGGGAGCTGTTTTTT CASSLGQSVLMGELFF
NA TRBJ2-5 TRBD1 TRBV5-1 TGCGCCAGCAGCTCCGGACAGGGGGCCCGAGAGACCCAGTACTTC CASSSGQGARETQYF
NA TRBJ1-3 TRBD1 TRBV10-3 TGTGCCATCAGTGCCGACTGGACAGGATACTCTGGAAACACCATATATTTT CAISADWTGYSGNTIYF
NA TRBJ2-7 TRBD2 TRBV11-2 TGTGCCAGCAGCTTAGTTAGCGGGGGGAGGTACGAGCAGTACTTC CASSLVSGGRYEQYF
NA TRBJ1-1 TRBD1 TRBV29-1 TGCAGCGGTTTGGGACAGGGGGGGACTGAAGCTTTCTTT CSGLGQGGTEAFF
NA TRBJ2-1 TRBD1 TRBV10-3 TGTGCCATCAACCCCGGACAGGGGGCGCGGGGTGAGCAGTTCTTC CAINPGQGARGEQFF
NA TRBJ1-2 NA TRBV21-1 TGTGCCGGGTTAGGCTTGAACTATGGCTACACCTTC CAGLGLNYGYTF
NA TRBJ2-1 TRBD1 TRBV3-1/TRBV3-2 TGTGCCAGCAGCCAAGACACAGGGGGCGCCTACAATGAGCAGTTCTTC CASSQDTGGAYNEQFF
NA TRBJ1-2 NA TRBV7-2 TGTGCCAGCAGCCCAGGGCCCTACTTAGACTATGGCTACACCTTC CASSPGPYLDYGYTF
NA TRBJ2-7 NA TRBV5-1 TGCGCCAGCAGCATACGACAGGACTTCTCCTACGAGCAGTACTTC CASSIRQDFSYEQYF
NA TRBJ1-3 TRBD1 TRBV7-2 TGTGCCAGCAGCTCATCTCCGCAGGGGGCCATATATTTT CASSSSPQGAIYF
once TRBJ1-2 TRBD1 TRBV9 TGTGCCAGCAGCGTAGGGGGACAGGGGGTAGACTATGGCTACACCTTC CASSVGGQGVDYGYTF
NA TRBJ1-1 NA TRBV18 TGTGCCAGCTCACCACCCTTAATGAACACTGAAGCTTTCTTT CASSPPLMNTEAFF
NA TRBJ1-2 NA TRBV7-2 TGTGCCAGCAGCTTAGGAGGTTCAGGGGACTATGGCTACACCTTC CASSLGGSGDYGYTF
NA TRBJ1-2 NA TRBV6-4 TGTGCCAGCAGTGATGGGCAGGCCTATGGCTACACCTTC CASSDGQAYGYTF
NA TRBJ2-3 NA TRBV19 TGTGCCAGTAGTATATTATTAGGGGAGGCAGATACGCAGTATTTT CASSILLGEADTQYF
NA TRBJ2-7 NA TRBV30 TGTGCCTGGAGTACAGGGAGTGGAGGCTACGAGCAGTACTTC CAWSTGSGGYEQYF
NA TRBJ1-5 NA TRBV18 TGTGCCAGCTCACCGGACCAAAATCAGCCCCAGCATTTT CASSPDQNQPQHF
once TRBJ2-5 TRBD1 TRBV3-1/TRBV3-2 TGTGCCAGCAGCCGTGGACAGGCTAAGCAAGAGACCCAGTACTTC CASSRGQAKQETQYF
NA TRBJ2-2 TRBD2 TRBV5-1 TGCGCCAGCAGCCCCCGGGGGGGCTGGACCGGGGAGCTGTTTTTT CASSPRGGWTGELFF
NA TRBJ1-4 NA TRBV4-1 TGCGCCAGCAGCCAAGACGTAGGGGACGCCGCGGGTGAAAAACTGTTTTTT CASSQDVGDAAGEKLFF
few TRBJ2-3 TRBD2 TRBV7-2 TGTGCCAGCAGTCGGGACTACCTAAGCACAGATACGCAGTATTTT CASSRDYLSTDTQYF
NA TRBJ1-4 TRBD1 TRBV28 TGTGCCAGCAGTCTCGGGACAGGGTATGAAAAACTGTTTTTT CASSLGTGYEKLFF
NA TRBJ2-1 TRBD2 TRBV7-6 TGTGCCAGCAGCTCAGCCCCGGGGGGAGCCTACAATGAGCAGTTCTTC CASSSAPGGAYNEQFF